These T cell receptor beta chains were read from a single sample in a study of cytomegalovirus exposure and HLA in healthy donors. Only in-frame clones appear in the TCRdb table, and some are missing; sequencing was by immunoSEQ multiplex PCR. The sample has 150,000 to 170,000 clones, less than 90% seen once; the top ten hold under 25%. Sequencing used PBMCs. Receptor source: a man aged 18 to 30 in good health and CMV-seropositive. CDR3s include the opening cysteine and the closing phenylalanine or tryptophan. The order of the fields is J gene, D gene, clone size, V gene, CDR3 DNA, CDR3 protein. D genes are given only for firm matches. Expanded clones are given a class, and other clones once, few, many or no size at all.

j_call: TRBJ1-1
d_call: -
clone_size: -
v_call: TRBV6-1
cdr3_nt: TGTGCCAGCAGTGACAGGGGTCGAAGGAACACTGAAGCTTTCTTT
cdr3_aa: CASSDRGRRNTEAFF

j_call: TRBJ2-7
d_call: TRBD2
clone_size: -
v_call: TRBV9
cdr3_nt: TGTGCCAGCAGCATCGGGACTAGCGGGAGCGAGCAGTACTTC
cdr3_aa: CASSIGTSGSEQYF

j_call: TRBJ1-3
d_call: -
clone_size: -
v_call: TRBV30
cdr3_nt: TGTGCCTTCGCGGGGCTGAGGGAGGGGGGAGGTGGAAACACCATATATTTT
cdr3_aa: CAFAGLREGGGGNTIYF

j_call: TRBJ2-1
d_call: -
clone_size: -
v_call: TRBV19
cdr3_nt: TGTGCCAGTAGCAACAATGAGCAGTTCTTC
cdr3_aa: CASSNNEQFF

j_call: TRBJ2-7
d_call: -
clone_size: once
v_call: TRBV19
cdr3_nt: TGTGCCAGTAGTCCCAGTTCCAGGCAGGGCCCTCAGTACTTC
cdr3_aa: CASSPSSRQGPQYF

j_call: TRBJ2-3
d_call: -
clone_size: -
v_call: TRBV7-3
cdr3_nt: TGTGCCAGCAGCCCTAATGGGCCGGCTAGCACAGATACGCAGTATTTT
cdr3_aa: CASSPNGPASTDTQYF

j_call: TRBJ1-2
d_call: TRBD1
clone_size: -
v_call: TRBV28
cdr3_nt: TGTGCCAGCAGTTTGTATGCGTCGGGAGGGGGCGGCTATGGCTACACCTTC
cdr3_aa: CASSLYASGGGGYGYTF

j_call: TRBJ1-2
d_call: -
clone_size: -
v_call: TRBV5-6
cdr3_nt: TGTGCCAGCTACCTTGAGGGTCGGTATGGCTACACCTTC
cdr3_aa: CASYLEGRYGYTF

j_call: TRBJ1-2
d_call: -
clone_size: -
v_call: TRBV7-2
cdr3_nt: TGTGCCAGCAGCACCCCGGGGGGGGTATGGGGCTACACCTTC
cdr3_aa: CASSTPGGVWGYTF

j_call: TRBJ2-1
d_call: -
clone_size: -
v_call: TRBV6-5
cdr3_nt: TGTGCCAGCAGCTACTCGCGGGGAGGGGGAAATGAGCAGTTCTTC
cdr3_aa: CASSYSRGGGNEQFF

j_call: TRBJ1-1
d_call: -
clone_size: -
v_call: TRBV10-3
cdr3_nt: TGTGCCATCAGTGTCTCAGGGAACACTGAAGCTTTCTTT
cdr3_aa: CAISVSGNTEAFF

j_call: TRBJ2-7
d_call: TRBD2
clone_size: -
v_call: TRBV4-2
cdr3_nt: TGTGCCAGCAGCCCCACACTAGCGGGCCTGACCTACGAGCAGTACTTC
cdr3_aa: CASSPTLAGLTYEQYF

j_call: TRBJ2-7
d_call: -
clone_size: -
v_call: TRBV7-8
cdr3_nt: TGTGCCAGCAGCTTAGGCCCGGACAGATTTTACGAGCAGTACTTC
cdr3_aa: CASSLGPDRFYEQYF

j_call: TRBJ2-7
d_call: -
clone_size: -
v_call: TRBV30
cdr3_nt: TGTGCCTGGAGCCTAGACTCCCACGAGCAGTACTTC
cdr3_aa: CAWSLDSHEQYF

j_call: TRBJ1-5
d_call: TRBD1
clone_size: -
v_call: TRBV7-2
cdr3_nt: TGTGCCAGCAGCTTGGGGGACAGGGATCAGCCCCAGCATTTT
cdr3_aa: CASSLGDRDQPQHF

j_call: TRBJ2-3
d_call: TRBD2
clone_size: -
v_call: TRBV4-2
cdr3_nt: TGTGCCAGCAGCCAATCACCGGGACTAGCGGGAGTGGCAGATACGCAGTATTTT
cdr3_aa: CASSQSPGLAGVADTQYF

j_call: TRBJ2-3
d_call: TRBD2
clone_size: -
v_call: TRBV7-9
cdr3_nt: TGTGCCAGCAGCGCCACTAGCGGGAGGACAGATACGCAGTATTTT
cdr3_aa: CASSATSGRTDTQYF

j_call: TRBJ2-5
d_call: -
clone_size: -
v_call: TRBV30
cdr3_nt: TGTGCCTGGAGTACGAGGCTACGAGAGACCCAGTACTTC
cdr3_aa: CAWSTRLRETQYF

j_call: TRBJ1-1
d_call: -
clone_size: once
v_call: TRBV29-1
cdr3_nt: TGCAGCGTTGAAGATCGGGGGGACCCTGAAGCTTTCTTT
cdr3_aa: CSVEDRGDPEAFF

j_call: TRBJ2-4
d_call: -
clone_size: -
v_call: TRBV5-1
cdr3_nt: TGCGCCAGCAGCCCCTTGGGAGAATCGCTAGCCAAAAACATTCAGTACTTC
cdr3_aa: CASSPLGESLAKNIQYF

j_call: TRBJ1-5
d_call: -
clone_size: -
v_call: TRBV15
cdr3_nt: TGTGCCACCAGCAGAGAGGGGGTCGGAGGGATGGAAAATCAGCCCCAGCATTTT
cdr3_aa: CATSREGVGGMENQPQHF

j_call: TRBJ1-3
d_call: -
clone_size: once
v_call: TRBV5-1
cdr3_nt: TGCGCCAGCAGTCTGGGGGGGAGCTCTGGAAACACCATATATTTT
cdr3_aa: CASSLGGSSGNTIYF

j_call: TRBJ1-1
d_call: -
clone_size: -
v_call: TRBV19
cdr3_nt: TGTGCCAGTACAACGGGGGGAGTTAACACTGAAGCTTTCTTT
cdr3_aa: CASTTGGVNTEAFF

j_call: TRBJ2-7
d_call: TRBD2
clone_size: -
v_call: TRBV5-1
cdr3_nt: TGCGCCAGCAGCTTGGCCAGCGGGAGCGTCTACGAGCAGTACTTC
cdr3_aa: CASSLASGSVYEQYF

j_call: TRBJ1-6
d_call: -
clone_size: once
v_call: TRBV21-1
cdr3_nt: TGTGCCAGCAGCATCGGGACAGCCGTAAGTGATTCACCCCTCCACTTT
cdr3_aa: CASSIGTAVSDSPLHF

j_call: TRBJ2-1
d_call: TRBD2
clone_size: -
v_call: TRBV5-4
cdr3_nt: TGTGCCAGCAGCCCGGCCTCCGGGGGGGGCTACAATGAGCAGTTCTTC
cdr3_aa: CASSPASGGGYNEQFF

j_call: TRBJ2-7
d_call: -
clone_size: -
v_call: TRBV25-1
cdr3_nt: TGTGCCAGCAGTGAAACAGGAATAAAGGGCGAGCAGTACTTC
cdr3_aa: CASSETGIKGEQYF

j_call: TRBJ2-7
d_call: TRBD1
clone_size: once
v_call: TRBV7-2
cdr3_nt: TGTGCCAGCAGCCCCCGCGCGGGACAGGGGGCCAAGGAGCAGTACTTC
cdr3_aa: CASSPRAGQGAKEQYF

j_call: TRBJ2-1
d_call: TRBD2
clone_size: -
v_call: TRBV28
cdr3_nt: TGTGCCAGCAGGGCCGGACCTGGGAGGGATGAGCAGTTCTTC
cdr3_aa: CASRAGPGRDEQFF

j_call: TRBJ1-1
d_call: TRBD1
clone_size: many
v_call: TRBV5-6
cdr3_nt: TGTGCCAGCAGCTTGTTTGGGACAGGGGGGTACACTGAAGCTTTCTTT
cdr3_aa: CASSLFGTGGYTEAFF

j_call: TRBJ1-3
d_call: TRBD1
clone_size: -
v_call: TRBV30
cdr3_nt: TGTGCCTGGAGAGCACAGGGGGTTAGCTCTGGAAACACCATATATTTT
cdr3_aa: CAWRAQGVSSGNTIYF

j_call: TRBJ1-4
d_call: -
clone_size: once
v_call: TRBV29-1
cdr3_nt: TGCAGCGTTGAAGGGACCAGGGGTGAAAAACTGTTTTTT
cdr3_aa: CSVEGTRGEKLFF

j_call: TRBJ2-2
d_call: TRBD1
clone_size: -
v_call: TRBV27
cdr3_nt: TGTGCCAGCAATCCGACAGGGACCGGGGAGCTGTTTTTT
cdr3_aa: CASNPTGTGELFF

j_call: TRBJ1-1
d_call: -
clone_size: once
v_call: TRBV6-5
cdr3_nt: TGTGCCAGCAGTTACTCGGGCGTAGAGACCACTGAAGCTTTCTTT
cdr3_aa: CASSYSGVETTEAFF

j_call: TRBJ2-3
d_call: TRBD2
clone_size: -
v_call: TRBV9
cdr3_nt: TGTGCCAGCAGCGTAGGACCCATAGCGGGGGGTCGGTCAGATACGCAGTATTTT
cdr3_aa: CASSVGPIAGGRSDTQYF

j_call: TRBJ1-2
d_call: -
clone_size: -
v_call: TRBV5-1
cdr3_nt: TGCGCCAGCAGCCGGGCTGCGGGGGGAGGCTACACCTTC
cdr3_aa: CASSRAAGGGYTF

j_call: TRBJ2-2
d_call: -
clone_size: -
v_call: TRBV6-1
cdr3_nt: TGTGCCAGCAGTGAACTAGGGTTCGGAGGGGCCGGGGAGCTGTTTTTT
cdr3_aa: CASSELGFGGAGELFF

j_call: TRBJ1-1
d_call: -
clone_size: -
v_call: TRBV5-6
cdr3_nt: TGTGCCAGCAGCTTGGGGTCAGGGGATAGGGATGAAGCTTTCTTT
cdr3_aa: CASSLGSGDRDEAFF

j_call: TRBJ1-4
d_call: -
clone_size: few
v_call: TRBV7-6
cdr3_nt: TGTGCCAGCAGCTCTAACAGGGCAACTAATGAAAAACTGTTTTTT
cdr3_aa: CASSSNRATNEKLFF

j_call: TRBJ1-5
d_call: -
clone_size: -
v_call: TRBV30
cdr3_nt: TGTGCCTGGAGTTCCGGGACAATTAGCAATCAGCCCCAGCATTTT
cdr3_aa: CAWSSGTISNQPQHF

j_call: TRBJ2-7
d_call: TRBD1
clone_size: -
v_call: TRBV6-5
cdr3_nt: TGTGCCAGCAGTTACACAGGGGGCTCCTACGAGCAGTACTTC
cdr3_aa: CASSYTGGSYEQYF

j_call: TRBJ2-2
d_call: -
clone_size: few
v_call: TRBV11-2
cdr3_nt: TGTGCCAGCACCCCCGGGGCCGGGGAGCTGTTTTTT
cdr3_aa: CASTPGAGELFF

j_call: TRBJ2-7
d_call: TRBD1
clone_size: once
v_call: TRBV27
cdr3_nt: TGTGCCAGCAGTTTATCCACCGGGACAGGGACCTACGAGCAGTACTTC
cdr3_aa: CASSLSTGTGTYEQYF

j_call: TRBJ2-2
d_call: -
clone_size: once
v_call: TRBV11-2
cdr3_nt: TGTGCCAGTCGCTCGATTTTCCTACTCTACACCGGGGAGCTGTTTTTT
cdr3_aa: CASRSIFLLYTGELFF

j_call: TRBJ2-2
d_call: TRBD1
clone_size: few
v_call: TRBV30
cdr3_nt: TGTGCCTGGAGCGGACAGGGTGAGGACACCGGGGAGCTGTTTTTT
cdr3_aa: CAWSGQGEDTGELFF

j_call: TRBJ2-3
d_call: -
clone_size: -
v_call: TRBV5-1
cdr3_nt: TGCGCCAGCAGCTTGGAAGGCGGAATCACAGATACGCAGTATTTT
cdr3_aa: CASSLEGGITDTQYF

j_call: TRBJ2-7
d_call: TRBD1
clone_size: many
v_call: TRBV5-6
cdr3_nt: TGTGCCAGCAACCCACAGGGGGATTGGGAGCAGTACTTC
cdr3_aa: CASNPQGDWEQYF

j_call: TRBJ1-2
d_call: TRBD1
clone_size: -
v_call: TRBV7-9
cdr3_nt: TGTGCCACCAGGGGGGGACAGGGCCAGAACTATGGCTACACCTTC
cdr3_aa: CATRGGQGQNYGYTF

j_call: TRBJ2-1
d_call: -
clone_size: few
v_call: TRBV6-5
cdr3_nt: TGTGCCAGCTATGGGCCTCATGAGCAGTTCTTC
cdr3_aa: CASYGPHEQFF

j_call: TRBJ1-2
d_call: -
clone_size: -
v_call: TRBV6-5
cdr3_nt: TGTGCCAGCAGTGGCCAGGGTGGGGTCTATGGCTACACCTTC
cdr3_aa: CASSGQGGVYGYTF